The clone carrying this T cell receptor beta chain occurred a few times. Its antigen is currently unknown. It was via CD45RO/CCR7/CD25/CD127/CD95/CD27 that CD4+ naive, central memory, regulatory and stem cell-like memory cells were sorted. Reverse transcription of all isolated RNA meant that expressed TCRB transcripts were sequenced. Regulatory, naive and central memory T cell samples averaged roughly 3.8 million reads. Assay: immunoSEQ multiplex PCR; the TCRdb copy retains only in-frame clones and omits some. The sample has a few hundred thousand clones; 10% to 15% are singletons. The CDR3 runs 14 residues. Per germline, CDR1 MNHEY and CDR2 SVGAGI. J lost 4 bases, V lost 6 bases, and 5 bases had no gene match. The sample is drawn from a study of beta chain features in type 1 diabetes. Study results and limitations: Diminished insertions and augmented deletions at VDJ junctions characterized type 1 diabetes patients. Type 1 diabetes patients had TCRB CDR3s that were shorter (moderately but significantly so) in all four CD4+ subsets.

The sequenced sample consisted of naive CD4+ T cells from blood. The chain combines TRBV6-5 with TRBJ1-1; 10 bases match TRBD1. This receptor was obtained from a young woman with type 1 diabetes. DNA of the CDR3: TGTGCCAGCAGGTGGGACAGGGGCGGCACTGAAGCTTTCTTT. Amino acid sequence: CASRWDRGGTEAFF.